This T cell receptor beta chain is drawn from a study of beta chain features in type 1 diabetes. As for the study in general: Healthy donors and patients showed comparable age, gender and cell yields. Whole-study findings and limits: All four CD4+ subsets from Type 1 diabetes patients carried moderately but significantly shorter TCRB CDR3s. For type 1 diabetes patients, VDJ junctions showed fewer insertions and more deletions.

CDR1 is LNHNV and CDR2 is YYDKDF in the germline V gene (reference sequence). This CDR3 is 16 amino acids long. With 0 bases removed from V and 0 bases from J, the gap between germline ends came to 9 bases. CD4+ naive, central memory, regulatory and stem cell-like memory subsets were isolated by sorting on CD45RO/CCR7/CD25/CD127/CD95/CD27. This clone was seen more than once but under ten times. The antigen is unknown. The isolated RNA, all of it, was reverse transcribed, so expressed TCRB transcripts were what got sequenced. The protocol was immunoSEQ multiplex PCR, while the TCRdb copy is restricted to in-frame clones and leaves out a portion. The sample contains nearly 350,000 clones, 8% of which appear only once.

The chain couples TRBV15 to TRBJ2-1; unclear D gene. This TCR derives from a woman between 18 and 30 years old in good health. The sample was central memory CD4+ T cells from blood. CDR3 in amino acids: CATSRDPRSSYNEQFF. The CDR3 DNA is TGTGCCACCAGCAGAGATCCCCGAAGCTCCTACAATGAGCAGTTCTTC. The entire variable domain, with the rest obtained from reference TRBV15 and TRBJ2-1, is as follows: DAMVIQNPRYQVTQFGKPVTLSCSQTLNHNVMYWYQQKSSQAPKLLFHYYDKDFNNEADTPDNFQSRRPNTSFCFLDIRSPGLGDTAMYLCATSRDPRSSYNEQFFGPGTRLTVL.